Below, 14 T cell receptor beta chains from the same sample are listed, as sequenced in a study of cytomegalovirus exposure and HLA in healthy donors. Vbeta (60) and Jbeta (13) primers were used in the PCR. The method was immunoSEQ multiplex PCR; TCRdb's version includes in-frame clones alone and lacks a portion of them. The data contain roughly 200,000 clones, approximately 86% of them singletons. Material: PBMCs. The source is a woman aged 25 to 39 in good health and CMV-seronegative.

To note about this clone: Different DNA sequences within this sample yield the same CDR3. The chain uses TRBV28 and TRBJ1-5; possible D gene TRBD1, 6 bases. The germline V and J ends were trimmed by 7 bases and 7 bases, with 17 bases remaining between them. Germline lookup yields CDR1 MDHEN and CDR2 SYDVKM. The CDR3 sequence is 14 residues long. CDR3 bases: TGTGCCAGCACTCCCGGGGGGGCGGGGCAGCCCCAGCATTTT. Its protein product is CASTPGGAGQPQHF.

This rearrangement joins TRBV29-1 to TRBJ2-3, with TRBD2 as a possible D gene (6 bases). Trimming removed 4 bases from V and 4 bases from J, with 15 bases in between. The CDR3 is made up of 14 amino acids. Germline V CDR1 and CDR2: SQVTM, ANQGSEA. The CDR3 loop reads CSVVPQTSADTQYF. CDR3 DNA sequence: TGCAGCGTTGTTCCCCAGACTAGTGCAGATACGCAGTATTTT.

The genes are TRBV6-1 and TRBJ2-3; the D gene is possibly TRBD2 (6 bases). Germline CDR1 reads MNHNS; CDR2 reads SASEGT. This CDR3 is built from 16 residues. V was shortened by 4 bases and J by 1 base, with 15 bases between the two germline ends. CDR3 amino acids: CASSGKGSGGTDTQYF. CDR3 in DNA: TGTGCCAGCAGTGGAAAGGGCTCGGGGGGCACAGATACGCAGTATTTT.

This chain uses TRBV28 with TRBJ2-3; 8 bases are shared with TRBD2. Trimming at V came to 1 base and at J to 5 bases, leaving 5 bases not matched to a gene. This CDR3 is 15 amino acids long. CDR1 and CDR2 (germline): MDHEN, SYDVKM. CDR3 amino acids: CASSLYGRAGDTQYF. The DNA for the CDR3 is TGTGCCAGCAGTTTATACGGGAGGGCCGGAGATACGCAGTATTTT.

The chain combines TRBV28 with TRBJ1-3; no clear D. The germline V gene encodes CDR1 MDHEN and CDR2 SYDVKM. There are 12 residues in the CDR3. Trimming took 6 bases from V and 3 from J, leaving 6 bases between them. The CDR3 loop is CASSYGGNTIYF. The CDR3 coding sequence is TGTGCCAGCAGCTACGGTGGAAACACCATATATTTT.

The CDR3 region has the DNA TGTGCCAGCTCATTAACCCGGGACAGGGACACTGAAGCTTTCTTT. Residues: CASSLTRDRDTEAFF. V gene TRBV18 combines with J gene TRBJ1-1; TRBD1 agrees at 9 bases. Germline V gene lookup returns CDR1 KGHSH and CDR2 LQKENI. Unmatched junction bases numbered 7, after V lost 5 bases and J lost 3 bases. This CDR3 region has 15 residues.

The chain couples TRBV6-1 to TRBJ2-7; maybe TRBD1 (6 bases). The CDR3 length is 15 residues. The V gene lost 7 bases and the J gene lost 3 bases, with 19 bases spanning the gap. Germline-derived CDR1 and CDR2 are MNHNS and SASEGT. In DNA form, the CDR3 reads TGTGCCAGCAATCGAGACAGGTCCTGGGTCTACGAGCAGTACTTC. This gives the protein CASNRDRSWVYEQYF.

V and J are TRBV28 and TRBJ2-1, with 8 bases identical to TRBD2. J lost 14 bases, V lost 4 bases, and 13 bases had no gene match. Per germline, CDR1 MDHEN and CDR2 SYDVKM. This CDR3 spans 14 amino acids. The CDR3 DNA follows: TGTGCCAGCAGTTCCCCTCCGCTTAGCGGGAAGGAGTTCTTC. Translation: CASSSPPLSGKEFF.

The chain uses TRBV2 and TRBJ2-1; D perhaps matches TRBD2 (6 bases). V lost 6 bases and J 9 bases, leaving 12 bases between the germline ends. Per the germline V gene, CDR1 is SNHLY and CDR2 is FYNNEI. The CDR3 runs to 12 residues. The chain's CDR3 is CASRETSSEQFF. The CDR3 DNA follows: TGTGCCAGCAGGGAGACTAGTTCTGAGCAGTTCTTC.

The V gene is TRBV5-6, the J gene TRBJ2-1; D gene uncertain. The CDR3 length is 15 residues. Germline V gives CDR1 SGHDT, CDR2 YYEEEE. Deletions cut 0 bases from V and 1 base from J, with 8 bases between. DNA of the CDR3: TGTGCCAGCAGCTTGGGACCGACTTCCTACAATGAGCAGTTCTTC. Protein sequence: CASSLGPTSYNEQFF.

Comment on this clone: The identical CDR3 is also encoded by other nucleotide sequences in the sample. This sequence joins TRBV6-4 and TRBJ2-2; 7 nucleotides line up with TRBD1. The V gene end was trimmed by 4 bases and the J gene end by 5 bases; junction bases not matched to a gene: 4. CDR1 and CDR2 (germline): MRHNA, SNTAGT. CDR3 size: 14 residues. This chain's CDR3 is CASSGQGGTGELFF. CDR3 bases: TGTGCCAGCAGTGGACAGGGCGGTACCGGGGAGCTGTTTTTT.

This clone was seen only once. This rearrangement joins TRBV28 to TRBJ2-6, with TRBD1 identical over 7 bases. Germline V CDR1 and CDR2: MDHEN, SYDVKM. V gave up 7 bases and J gave up 4 bases; unmatched junction bases: 7. The CDR3 loop spans 15 amino acids. CDR3 region: CASTVDRLGANVLTF. The CDR3 DNA follows: TGTGCCAGCACCGTGGACAGGCTAGGGGCCAACGTCCTGACTTTC.

The V call is TRBV15, the J call TRBJ1-2; D is ambiguous. The CDR3 is 12 amino acids. Germline CDR1 LNHNV, CDR2 YYDKDF (reference sequence). V was cut by 8 bases and J by 5 bases, with 12 bases left in between. The CDR3 bases are TGTGCCACCTCGCGGGAGTCGTATGGCTACACCTTC. Protein: CATSRESYGYTF. Drawing the rest from reference TRBV15 and TRBJ1-2, the complete variable domain is DAMVIQNPRYQVTQFGKPVTLSCSQTLNHNVMYWYQQKSSQAPKLLFHYYDKDFNNEADTPDNFQSRRPNTSFCFLDIRSPGLGDTAMYLCATSRESYGYTFGSGTRLTVV.

The rearrangement uses TRBV5-1 and TRBJ2-1; 9 positions agree with TRBD1. Germline V gives CDR1 SGHRS, CDR2 YFSETQ. This CDR3 region has 16 residues. Trimming at V came to 2 bases and at J to 0 bases, leaving 3 bases not matched to a gene. The CDR3 DNA reads TGCGCCAGCAGCTTACAGGGGGCAAGCTCCTACAATGAGCAGTTCTTC. Encoded protein: CASSLQGASSYNEQFF.